These 2 T cell receptor beta chains share one sample of origin, sequenced in a study of blood T cell repertoires in COVID-19. Assay used: immunoSEQ multiplex PCR; TCRdb lists only in-frame clones, some missing. The data show roughly 180,000 clones, more than 65% seen once. Material for sequencing was PBMCs or T cells enriched from blood (not recorded which). These receptors were collected from a woman between 35 and 50 years old with acute COVID-19.

The CDR3 DNA reads TGTGCCAGCAGCTTGCCCGGGACATCGGACACCTTC. Protein product: CASSLPGTSDTF. The chain combines TRBV5-4 with TRBJ1-2; D is perhaps TRBD1 (6 bases). Trimming shortened V by 1 base and J by 12 bases, and 13 bases separated the two germline ends. The length of the CDR3 is 12 residues. Germline values: CDR1 SGHNT, CDR2 YYREEE (reference sequence).

This clone was seen more than once but under ten times. The chain has TRBV29-1 and TRBJ2-2; D is unclear. Germline loops: CDR1 SQVTM, CDR2 ANQGSEA. The V end lost 5 bases, the J end lost 6 bases, and 13 bases lay between the germline ends. This CDR3 comprises 13 residues. In nucleotides, the CDR3 is TGCAGCGTTCGCAGGTTTGACGCCGGGGAGCTGTTTTTT. This sequence encodes CSVRRFDAGELFF.